There are a few counts of the clone carrying this T cell receptor beta chain. Its antigen is unidentified. These data belong to a study of Ad26.COV2.S vaccination and SARS-CoV-2 variants. Findings and limits, study-wide: Total T cell responses were possibly underestimated by TCR breadth and depth analyses. People given the vaccine had a wider spike-specific TCR breadth than placebo recipients did.

Sequencing used immunoSEQ multiplex PCR; TCRdb keeps in-frame clones, though not all of them. Found here are roughly 40,000 clones, about 83% of them singletons; the top ten hold less than 60%. The source of this sequence is a human donor who had recovered from COVID-19. This material consisted of peripheral blood, taken after recovery from COVID-19.

The CDR3 region is CASSIGQSSGELFF. The CDR3 DNA is TGTGCCAGCAGCATCGGACAGAGCAGCGGGGAGCTGTTTTTT. The rearrangement uses TRBV6-6 and TRBJ2-2; tentatively, D is TRBD1 (6 bases). Germline CDR1 reads MNHNY; CDR2 reads SVGAGI (reference sequence). The CDR3 extends over 14 amino acids. The V end lost 6 bases, the J end lost 7 bases, and 15 bases lay between the germline ends.